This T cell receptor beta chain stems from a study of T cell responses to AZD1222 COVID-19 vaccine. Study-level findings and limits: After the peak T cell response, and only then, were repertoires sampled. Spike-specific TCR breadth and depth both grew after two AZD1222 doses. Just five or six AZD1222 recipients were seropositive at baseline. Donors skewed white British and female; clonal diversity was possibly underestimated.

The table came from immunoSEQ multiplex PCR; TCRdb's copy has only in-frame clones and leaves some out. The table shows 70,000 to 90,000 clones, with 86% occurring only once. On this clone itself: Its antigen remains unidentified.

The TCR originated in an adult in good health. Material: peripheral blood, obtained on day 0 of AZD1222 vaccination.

The CDR3 is CASSPVSGGTYEQYF. Here the CDR3 DNA reads TGTGCCAGCAGCCCGGTCTCGGGAGGGACCTACGAGCAGTACTTC. The chain has TRBV5-4 and TRBJ2-7; 8 nucleotides agree with TRBD2. The CDR3 is 15 residues long. The ends lost 4 bases at V and 2 bases at J; junction bases unmatched: 8. Germline values: CDR1 SGHNT, CDR2 YYREEE (reference sequence). The full variable domain, its missing parts supplied by reference TRBV5-4 and TRBJ2-7, is ETGVTQSPTHLIKTRGQQVTLRCSSQSGHNTVSWYQQALGQGPQFIFQYYREEENGRGNFPPRFSGLQFPNYSSELNVNALELDDSALYLCASSPVSGGTYEQYFGPGTRLTVT.